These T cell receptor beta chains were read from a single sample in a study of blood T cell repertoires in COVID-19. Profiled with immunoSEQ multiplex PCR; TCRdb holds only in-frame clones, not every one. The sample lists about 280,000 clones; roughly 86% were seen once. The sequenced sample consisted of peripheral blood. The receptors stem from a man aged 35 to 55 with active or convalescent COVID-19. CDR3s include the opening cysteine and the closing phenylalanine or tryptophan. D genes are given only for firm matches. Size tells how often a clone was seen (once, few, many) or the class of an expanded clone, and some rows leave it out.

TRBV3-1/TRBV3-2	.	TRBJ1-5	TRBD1	TGTGCCAGCAGCCAAGAAGGGACAGGTTATCATCAGCCCCAGCATTTT	CASSQEGTGYHQPQHF
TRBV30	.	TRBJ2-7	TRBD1	TGTGCCTGGAGTGTACCTGGCAGGGGGCTCGACGAGCAGTACTTC	CAWSVPGRGLDEQYF
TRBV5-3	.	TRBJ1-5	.	TGTGCCAGAAGCTTGGCCGGGACACAGAGACAGCCCCAGCATTTT	CARSLAGTQRQPQHF
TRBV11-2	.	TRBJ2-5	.	TGTGCCAGCAGTGCGAGGGTTGCGCGAGAGACCCAGTACTTC	CASSARVARETQYF
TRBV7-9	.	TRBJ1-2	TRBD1	TGTGCCAGCAGCTTAGGGGACAGGGGGTACACTAACTATGGCTACACCTTC	CASSLGDRGYTNYGYTF
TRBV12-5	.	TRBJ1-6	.	TGTGCTAGTGGTTCCACCCGGGAATCACCCCTCCACTTT	CASGSTRESPLHF
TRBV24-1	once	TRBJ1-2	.	TGTGCCACCAGTGACTCTGGGACACCCGGATATACCTTC	CATSDSGTPGYTF
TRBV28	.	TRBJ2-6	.	TGTGCCAGCAGTTTTGGGGGGACCTCTGGGGCCAACGTCCTGACTTTC	CASSFGGTSGANVLTF
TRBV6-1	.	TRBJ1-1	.	TGTGCCAGCAGTGAAGGCGATGGCGGGCGGGTTACTGAAGCTTTCTTT	CASSEGDGGRVTEAFF
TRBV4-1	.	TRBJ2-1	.	TGCGCCAGCAGCCAAGGGGACTGGGACAATGAGCAGTTCTTC	CASSQGDWDNEQFF
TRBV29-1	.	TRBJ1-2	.	TGCAGCGTTGAATCCCCGGGAGGATATGGCTACACCTTC	CSVESPGGYGYTF
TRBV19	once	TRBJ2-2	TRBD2	TGTGCCAGTAGGGAGAGCGGGGGAAACACCGGGGAGCTGTTTTTT	CASRESGGNTGELFF
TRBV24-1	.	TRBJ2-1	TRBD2	TGTGCCACCAGTGAACGACTAGCGGGGGGAGGATACAATGAGCAGTTCTTC	CATSERLAGGGYNEQFF
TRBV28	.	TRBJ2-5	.	TGTGCCAGCAGTTTCACTCAAGAGACCCAGTACTTC	CASSFTQETQYF
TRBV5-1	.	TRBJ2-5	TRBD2	TGCGCCAGCAGCCCGGGGGACTACGAAAGAGAGACCCAGTACTTC	CASSPGDYERETQYF
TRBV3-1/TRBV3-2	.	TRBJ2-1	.	TGTGCCAGCAGCCTACGGGGGGCCGGTGAGCAGTTCTTC	CASSLRGAGEQFF
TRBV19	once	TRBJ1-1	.	TGTGCCAGTAGTATAGGGACAGATAACACTGAAGCTTTCTTT	CASSIGTDNTEAFF
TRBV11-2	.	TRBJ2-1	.	TGTGCCAGCAGCTTAGACGGGATGGGGGGCAATGAGCAGTTCTTC	CASSLDGMGGNEQFF
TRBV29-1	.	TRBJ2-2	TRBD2	TGCAGCGTTGTAGCGGGAGCGGGCACCGGGGAGCTGTTTTTT	CSVVAGAGTGELFF
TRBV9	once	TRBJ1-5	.	TGTGCCAGCAGCGTAGGGGAGGGGGGCAATCAGCCCCAGCATTTT	CASSVGEGGNQPQHF
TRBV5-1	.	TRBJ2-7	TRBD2	TGCGCCAGCAGCCTAGGGACTACCAATGTCTACGAGCAGTACTTC	CASSLGTTNVYEQYF
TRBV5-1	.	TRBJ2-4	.	TGCGCCAGCAGTTTCGGACAGACTTTCAGAAACATTCAGTACTTC	CASSFGQTFRNIQYF
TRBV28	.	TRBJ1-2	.	TGTGCCAGCACCTCGAACGGGGTTCAGGATGGCTACACCTTC	CASTSNGVQDGYTF
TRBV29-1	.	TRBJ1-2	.	TGCAGCGTTGAAGAAAACCCTCCTGGGGGGGGCTACACCTTC	CSVEENPPGGGYTF
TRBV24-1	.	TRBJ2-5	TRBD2	TGTGCCACCAGTGACCCCGGGGGGTACCAAGAGACCCAGTACTTC	CATSDPGGYQETQYF
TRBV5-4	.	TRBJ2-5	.	TGTGCCAGCAGCTTATTCACATCTAGGGAGACCCAGTACTTC	CASSLFTSRETQYF
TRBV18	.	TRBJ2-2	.	TGTGCCAGCTCAGCAAGGAGGGGCGGTACCGGGGAGCTGTTTTTT	CASSARRGGTGELFF
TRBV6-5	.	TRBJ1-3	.	TGTGCCAGCCGGGGGGATACCTCTGGAAACACCATATATTTT	CASRGDTSGNTIYF
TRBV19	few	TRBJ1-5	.	TGTGCCAGTAGTATAGGGTGGGGGGAAGATCAGCCCCAGCATTTT	CASSIGWGEDQPQHF
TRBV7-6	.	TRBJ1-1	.	TGTGCCAGCAGCCAGGCTGAAGCTTTCTTT	CASSQAEAFF
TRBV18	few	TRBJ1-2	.	TGTGCCAGCTCACCTTCCATAGGGGCCAACAGATATGGCTACACCTTC	CASSPSIGANRYGYTF
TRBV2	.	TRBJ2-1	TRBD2	TGTGCCAGCAGTGAAGTGGGGGAGGGTGAGCAGTTCTTC	CASSEVGEGEQFF
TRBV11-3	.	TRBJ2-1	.	TGTGCCAGCAGTTTAGCGGAGGGCCCCCGGTTCTTC	CASSLAEGPRFF
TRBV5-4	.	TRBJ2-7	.	TGTGCCAGCAGCTTGCCTCGGACAGCACCGCGCGCCTTC	CASSLPRTAPRAF
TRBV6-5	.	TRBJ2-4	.	TGTGCCAGCTCAGACCCAGGAGGGGCCAAAAACATTCAGTACTTC	CASSDPGGAKNIQYF
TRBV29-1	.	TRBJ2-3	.	TGCAGCGTTGAAACCACCGGTGCAGATACGCAGTATTTT	CSVETTGADTQYF
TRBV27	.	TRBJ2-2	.	TGTGCCAGCAGTTGGCGGGTCTCCGGGGAGCTGTTTTTT	CASSWRVSGELFF
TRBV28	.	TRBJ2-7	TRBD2	TGTGCCAGCAGTTTATTGCCCCACGGGACTAGCGGGGGGTACGAGCAGTACTTC	CASSLLPHGTSGGYEQYF
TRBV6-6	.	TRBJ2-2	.	TGTGCCAGCAGTTACGAGCTCTCCACCGGGGAGCTGTTTTTT	CASSYELSTGELFF
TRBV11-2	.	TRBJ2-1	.	TGTGCCAGCAGCTTATGGCCCGGGGGGCATAGTGAGCAGTTCTTC	CASSLWPGGHSEQFF
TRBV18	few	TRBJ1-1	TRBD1	TGTGCCAGCTCCCGTCGGGACAGGGACACTGAAGCTTTCTTT	CASSRRDRDTEAFF